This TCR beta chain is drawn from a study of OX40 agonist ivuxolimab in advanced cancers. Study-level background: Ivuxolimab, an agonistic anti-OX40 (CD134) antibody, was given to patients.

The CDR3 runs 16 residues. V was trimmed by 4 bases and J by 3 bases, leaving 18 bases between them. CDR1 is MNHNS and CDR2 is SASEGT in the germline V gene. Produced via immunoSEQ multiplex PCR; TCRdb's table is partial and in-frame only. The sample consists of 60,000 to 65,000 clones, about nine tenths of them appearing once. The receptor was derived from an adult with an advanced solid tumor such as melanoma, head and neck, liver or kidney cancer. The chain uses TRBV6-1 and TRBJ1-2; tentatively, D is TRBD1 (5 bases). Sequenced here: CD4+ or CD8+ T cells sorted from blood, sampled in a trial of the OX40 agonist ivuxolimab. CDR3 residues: CASSVGWGREYYGYTF. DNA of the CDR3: TGTGCCAGCAGTGTAGGTTGGGGCAGGGAGTACTATGGCTACACCTTC.